The rows below give T cell receptor beta chains drawn from one sample of a study of cytomegalovirus exposure and HLA in healthy donors. The repertoire was sequenced with immunoSEQ multiplex PCR; TCRdb's copy has only in-frame clones and lacks some. The table lists approximately 190,000 clones, around 82% of them singletons. Sample: PBMCs. The receptors come from a woman aged 25 to 39 in good health and CMV-seropositive. CDR3s include the opening cysteine and the closing phenylalanine or tryptophan. A D gene is named only where the DNA matches it firmly. Clone size appears in some rows only: once, few, many, or a class for an expanded clone.

.,few,TRBJ1-6,TRBV5-4,CASSQYNSPLHF,TGTGCCAGCAGCCAATATAATTCACCCCTCCACTTT
.,few,TRBJ2-7,TRBV30,CAWGTPGVYYEQYF,TGTGCCTGGGGAACTCCAGGGGTTTACTACGAGCAGTACTTC
.,once,TRBJ1-2,TRBV7-9,CASSIRISRGYGYTF,TGTGCCAGCAGCATCAGGATTTCGCGGGGCTATGGCTACACCTTC
.,few,TRBJ2-3,TRBV11-2,CASAEPMGRLTDTQYF,TGTGCCAGCGCCGAGCCAATGGGGCGGCTCACAGATACGCAGTATTTT
TRBD2,.,TRBJ2-7,TRBV27,CASSGGFGTYEQYF,TGTGCCAGCAGCGGGGGGTTCGGGACCTACGAGCAGTACTTC
TRBD1,few,TRBJ2-1,TRBV5-6,CASSWGTDYNEQFF,TGTGCCAGCAGCTGGGGGACAGATTACAATGAGCAGTTCTTC
.,once,TRBJ2-2,TRBV13,CASSPRGLAADNTGELFF,TGTGCCAGCAGCCCTCGGGGGCTAGCGGCAGATAACACCGGGGAGCTGTTTTTT
.,few,TRBJ2-3,TRBV6-5,CASRSGVFETQYF,TGTGCCAGCAGATCAGGGGTCTTCGAGACGCAGTATTTT
TRBD2,.,TRBJ2-1,TRBV6-5,CASSYSSGRASGEQFF,TGTGCCAGCAGTTACAGTAGCGGGAGGGCCTCGGGTGAGCAGTTCTTC
TRBD1,.,TRBJ1-3,TRBV10-2,CASSRTGGGNTIYF,TGCGCCAGCAGTCGGACAGGCGGCGGAAACACCATATATTTT
TRBD1,.,TRBJ2-3,TRBV27,CASSWTGSSTDTQYF,TGTGCCAGCAGTTGGACAGGGAGTAGCACAGATACGCAGTATTTT
.,.,TRBJ2-1,TRBV6-4,CASSDVPEGEQFF,TGTGCCAGCAGTGACGTCCCCGAGGGTGAGCAGTTCTTC
.,.,TRBJ2-7,TRBV4-1,CASSQVGVLVGEQYF,TGCGCCAGCAGCCAAGTTGGGGTACTAGTTGGCGAGCAGTACTTC
TRBD1,.,TRBJ2-2,TRBV7-2,CASSLGGPGQPGELFF,TGTGCCAGCAGCTTAGGAGGGCCGGGACAGCCCGGGGAGCTGTTTTTT
TRBD2,.,TRBJ2-1,TRBV28,CASRTSGAGDEQFF,TGTGCCAGCAGGACTAGCGGGGCCGGGGATGAGCAGTTCTTC
.,.,TRBJ1-3,TRBV29-1,CSVGGGQFGNTIYF,TGCAGCGTTGGGGGGGGACAATTCGGAAACACCATATATTTT
TRBD2,.,TRBJ2-7,TRBV29-1,CSVLGGVSEQYF,TGCAGCGTTCTGGGGGGGGTTAGCGAGCAGTACTTC
.,.,TRBJ2-1,TRBV7-3,CASSSGQRKFF,TGTGCCAGCAGCTCCGGACAAAGGAAGTTCTTC
TRBD2,.,TRBJ2-5,TRBV7-9,CASSLVVSGETQYF,TGTGCCAGCAGCTTAGTAGTTAGCGGGGAGACCCAGTACTTC
.,.,TRBJ2-3,TRBV28,CASSAQGRTDTQYF,TGTGCCAGCAGTGCACAGGGTAGGACAGATACGCAGTATTTT
.,.,TRBJ2-3,TRBV5-4,CASRGGSGTDTQYF,TGTGCCAGCAGAGGCGGATCCGGCACAGATACGCAGTATTTT
.,.,TRBJ1-2,TRBV7-2,CASSLAKYGYTF,TGTGCCAGCAGCTTAGCCAAATATGGCTACACCTTC
.,.,TRBJ2-5,TRBV4-1,CASSQDRGIAEVQETQYF,TGCGCCAGCAGCCAAGATCGGGGTATAGCGGAAGTCCAAGAGACCCAGTACTTC
TRBD1,.,TRBJ1-1,TRBV2,CASRSTGEGTEAFF,TGTGCCAGCAGGTCGACAGGGGAAGGCACTGAAGCTTTCTTT
TRBD1,.,TRBJ1-1,TRBV19,CASTPTAGGKAFF,TGTGCCAGTACCCCAACCGCAGGGGGGAAAGCTTTCTTT
.,few,TRBJ2-7,TRBV9,CASSATTTSYEQYF,TGTGCCAGCAGCGCGACTACCACTTCCTACGAGCAGTACTTC
.,.,TRBJ2-2,TRBV27,CASSPGGLPSGELFF,TGTGCCAGCAGTCCAGGGGGACTTCCTAGCGGGGAGCTGTTTTTT
.,once,TRBJ2-1,TRBV2,CASSGGTLSSYNEQFF,TGTGCCAGCAGTGGAGGGACTTTGAGCTCCTACAATGAGCAGTTCTTC
TRBD2,.,TRBJ2-3,TRBV10-3,CAISESERGPDTQYF,TGTGCCATCAGTGAGTCAGAGCGGGGCCCAGATACGCAGTATTTT
.,.,TRBJ2-7,TRBV18,CASSPPVWDSRRYEQYF,TGTGCCAGCTCACCACCTGTCTGGGACTCCCGACGCTACGAGCAGTACTTC
TRBD1,.,TRBJ1-1,TRBV19,CASISRGQTEAFF,TGTGCCAGTATTTCGAGGGGGCAAACTGAAGCTTTCTTT
.,.,TRBJ1-3,TRBV4-1,CASSQAPRGSSGNTIYF,TGCGCCAGCAGCCAAGCTCCTCGGGGTAGTTCTGGAAACACCATATATTTT
.,few,TRBJ2-7,TRBV11-2,CASSLAPGSSYEQYF,TGTGCCAGCAGCTTAGCCCCGGGAAGTTCCTACGAGCAGTACTTC
.,.,TRBJ2-1,TRBV12-2,CASRFQYNEQFF,TGTGCAAGTCGCTTTCAGTACAATGAGCAGTTCTTC
.,.,TRBJ1-1,TRBV4-1,CASSHHPGGSNTEAFF,TGCGCCAGCAGCCACCACCCGGGGGGGTCCAACACTGAAGCTTTCTTT
TRBD1,.,TRBJ1-4,TRBV10-3,CAISEQQGAREKLFF,TGTGCCATCAGTGAGCAACAGGGGGCGAGAGAAAAACTGTTTTTT
TRBD2,.,TRBJ2-7,TRBV5-1,CASSWGGQGSEQYF,TGCGCCAGCAGCTGGGGGGGTCAGGGCTCAGAGCAGTACTTC
TRBD1,.,TRBJ1-1,TRBV10-3,CAITSFQGASGTEAFF,TGTGCCATCACCTCCTTCCAGGGGGCGTCGGGCACTGAAGCTTTCTTT
.,.,TRBJ1-5,TRBV28,CASSFAGVSNQPQHF,TGTGCCAGCAGTTTTGCAGGGGTTAGCAATCAGCCCCAGCATTTT
TRBD1,.,TRBJ2-7,TRBV27,CASSYQAGTATYEQYF,TGTGCCAGCAGTTACCAAGCCGGGACAGCTACCTACGAGCAGTACTTC
.,.,TRBJ2-3,TRBV4-1,CASSQRLESTQYF,TGCGCCAGCAGCCAACGACTGGAAAGTACGCAGTATTTT
.,once,TRBJ2-1,TRBV13,CASSKQVGPYNEQFF,TGTGCCAGCAGCAAACAGGTGGGGCCCTACAATGAGCAGTTCTTC
TRBD2,.,TRBJ2-5,TRBV7-2,CASNSRLAGGVETQYF,TGTGCCAGCAACTCTCGACTAGCGGGAGGGGTAGAGACCCAGTACTTC
TRBD2,.,TRBJ2-1,TRBV7-6,CATQGLAGAGLNEQFF,TGTGCCACCCAGGGACTAGCGGGAGCCGGGCTAAATGAGCAGTTCTTC
.,.,TRBJ2-2,TRBV9,CASRRAVYTGELFF,TGTGCCAGCAGGAGGGCGGTTTACACCGGGGAGCTGTTTTTT
TRBD1,once,TRBJ1-2,TRBV7-9,CSSSSSDRNYGYTF,TGTTCCAGCAGCTCATCGGACAGGAACTATGGCTACACCTTC